The clone carrying this T cell receptor (beta chain) was seen ten or more times. Its antigen remains unknown. The source of the sample is a study of identical twins. Findings and limits, study-wide: Researchers reported weaker excess twin sharing in beta out-of-frame sequences. Rather than following the same donors, the conclusions depended on cross-sectional statistical analysis. High-abundance cord blood beta clonotypes had fewer insertions; memory repertoires showed none.

TCRdb re-called the 5' RACE reads with MiXCR, one entry per CDR3 protein. The data contain 200,000 to 250,000 distinct CDR3 sequences, 7.5% of them singletons. V lost 0 bases to trimming and J lost 4 bases, with 13 bases between them. Germline assignment: CDR1 LGHDT and CDR2 YNNKEL (reference sequence). The CDR3 loop spans 17 amino acids. These data were also filed under a second study, of yellow fever vaccine responses in identical twins. This second report adds: Twins' T cell vaccine responses reportedly looked partly convergent, partly personalized.

V gene TRBV3-1 combines with J gene TRBJ2-6; D is undetermined. The sequence was obtained from a woman aged 18-30 years in good health. The sample taken for sequencing was memory (CD45RO+) T cells sorted from blood. CDR3 in amino acids: CASSQERARFGANVLTF. CDR3 DNA: TGTGCCAGCAGCCAAGAACGGGCTCGGTTCGGGGCCAACGTCCTGACTTTC. Supplemented by reference TRBV3-1 and TRBJ2-6, the full variable domain reads DTAVSQTPKYLVTQMGNDKSIKCEQNLGHDTMYWYKQDSKKFLKIMFSYNNKELIINETVPNRFSPKSPDKAHLNLHINSLELGDSAVYFCASSQERARFGANVLTFGAGSRLTVL.